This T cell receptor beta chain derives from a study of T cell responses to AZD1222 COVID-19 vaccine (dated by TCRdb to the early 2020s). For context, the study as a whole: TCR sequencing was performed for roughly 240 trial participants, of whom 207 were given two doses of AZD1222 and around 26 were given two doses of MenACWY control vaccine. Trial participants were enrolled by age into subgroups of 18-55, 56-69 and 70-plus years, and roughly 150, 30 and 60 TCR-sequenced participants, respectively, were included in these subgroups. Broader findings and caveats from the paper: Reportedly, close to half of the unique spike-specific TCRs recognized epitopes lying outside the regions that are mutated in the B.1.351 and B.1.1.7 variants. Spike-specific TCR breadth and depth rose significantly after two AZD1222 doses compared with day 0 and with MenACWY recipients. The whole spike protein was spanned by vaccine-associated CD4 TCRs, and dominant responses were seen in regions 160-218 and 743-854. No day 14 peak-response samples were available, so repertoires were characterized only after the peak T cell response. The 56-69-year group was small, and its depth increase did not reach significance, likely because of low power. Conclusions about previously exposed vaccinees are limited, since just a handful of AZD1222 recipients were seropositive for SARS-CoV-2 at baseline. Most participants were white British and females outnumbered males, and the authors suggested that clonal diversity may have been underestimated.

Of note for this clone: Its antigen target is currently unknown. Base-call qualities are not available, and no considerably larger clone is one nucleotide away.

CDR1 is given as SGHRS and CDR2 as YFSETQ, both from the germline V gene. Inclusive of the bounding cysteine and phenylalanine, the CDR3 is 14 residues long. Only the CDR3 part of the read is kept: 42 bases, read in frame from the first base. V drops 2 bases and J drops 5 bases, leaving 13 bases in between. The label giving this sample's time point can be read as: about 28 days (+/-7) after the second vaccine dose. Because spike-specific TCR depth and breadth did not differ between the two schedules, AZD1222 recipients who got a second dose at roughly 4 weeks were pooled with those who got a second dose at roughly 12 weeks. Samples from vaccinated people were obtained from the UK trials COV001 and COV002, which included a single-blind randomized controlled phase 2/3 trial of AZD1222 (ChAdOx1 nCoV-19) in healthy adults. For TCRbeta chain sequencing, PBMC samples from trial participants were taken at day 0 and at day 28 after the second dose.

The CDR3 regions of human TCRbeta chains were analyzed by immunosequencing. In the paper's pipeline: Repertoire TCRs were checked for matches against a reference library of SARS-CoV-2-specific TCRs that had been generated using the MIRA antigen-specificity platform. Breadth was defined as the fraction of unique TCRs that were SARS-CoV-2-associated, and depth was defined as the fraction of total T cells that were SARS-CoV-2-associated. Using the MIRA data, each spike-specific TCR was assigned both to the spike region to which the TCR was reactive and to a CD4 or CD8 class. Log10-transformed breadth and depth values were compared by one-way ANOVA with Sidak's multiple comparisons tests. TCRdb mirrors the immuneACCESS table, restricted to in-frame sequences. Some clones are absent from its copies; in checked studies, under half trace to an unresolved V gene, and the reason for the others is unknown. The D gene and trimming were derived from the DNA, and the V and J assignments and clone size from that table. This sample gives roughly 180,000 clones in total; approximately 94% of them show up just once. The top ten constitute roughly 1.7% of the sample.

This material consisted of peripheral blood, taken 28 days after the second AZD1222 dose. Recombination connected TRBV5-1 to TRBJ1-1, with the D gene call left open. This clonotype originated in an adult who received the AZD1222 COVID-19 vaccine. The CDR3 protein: CASSFEPTGTEAFF. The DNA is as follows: TGCGCCAGCAGCTTTGAACCCACGGGGACTGAAGCTTTCTTT.